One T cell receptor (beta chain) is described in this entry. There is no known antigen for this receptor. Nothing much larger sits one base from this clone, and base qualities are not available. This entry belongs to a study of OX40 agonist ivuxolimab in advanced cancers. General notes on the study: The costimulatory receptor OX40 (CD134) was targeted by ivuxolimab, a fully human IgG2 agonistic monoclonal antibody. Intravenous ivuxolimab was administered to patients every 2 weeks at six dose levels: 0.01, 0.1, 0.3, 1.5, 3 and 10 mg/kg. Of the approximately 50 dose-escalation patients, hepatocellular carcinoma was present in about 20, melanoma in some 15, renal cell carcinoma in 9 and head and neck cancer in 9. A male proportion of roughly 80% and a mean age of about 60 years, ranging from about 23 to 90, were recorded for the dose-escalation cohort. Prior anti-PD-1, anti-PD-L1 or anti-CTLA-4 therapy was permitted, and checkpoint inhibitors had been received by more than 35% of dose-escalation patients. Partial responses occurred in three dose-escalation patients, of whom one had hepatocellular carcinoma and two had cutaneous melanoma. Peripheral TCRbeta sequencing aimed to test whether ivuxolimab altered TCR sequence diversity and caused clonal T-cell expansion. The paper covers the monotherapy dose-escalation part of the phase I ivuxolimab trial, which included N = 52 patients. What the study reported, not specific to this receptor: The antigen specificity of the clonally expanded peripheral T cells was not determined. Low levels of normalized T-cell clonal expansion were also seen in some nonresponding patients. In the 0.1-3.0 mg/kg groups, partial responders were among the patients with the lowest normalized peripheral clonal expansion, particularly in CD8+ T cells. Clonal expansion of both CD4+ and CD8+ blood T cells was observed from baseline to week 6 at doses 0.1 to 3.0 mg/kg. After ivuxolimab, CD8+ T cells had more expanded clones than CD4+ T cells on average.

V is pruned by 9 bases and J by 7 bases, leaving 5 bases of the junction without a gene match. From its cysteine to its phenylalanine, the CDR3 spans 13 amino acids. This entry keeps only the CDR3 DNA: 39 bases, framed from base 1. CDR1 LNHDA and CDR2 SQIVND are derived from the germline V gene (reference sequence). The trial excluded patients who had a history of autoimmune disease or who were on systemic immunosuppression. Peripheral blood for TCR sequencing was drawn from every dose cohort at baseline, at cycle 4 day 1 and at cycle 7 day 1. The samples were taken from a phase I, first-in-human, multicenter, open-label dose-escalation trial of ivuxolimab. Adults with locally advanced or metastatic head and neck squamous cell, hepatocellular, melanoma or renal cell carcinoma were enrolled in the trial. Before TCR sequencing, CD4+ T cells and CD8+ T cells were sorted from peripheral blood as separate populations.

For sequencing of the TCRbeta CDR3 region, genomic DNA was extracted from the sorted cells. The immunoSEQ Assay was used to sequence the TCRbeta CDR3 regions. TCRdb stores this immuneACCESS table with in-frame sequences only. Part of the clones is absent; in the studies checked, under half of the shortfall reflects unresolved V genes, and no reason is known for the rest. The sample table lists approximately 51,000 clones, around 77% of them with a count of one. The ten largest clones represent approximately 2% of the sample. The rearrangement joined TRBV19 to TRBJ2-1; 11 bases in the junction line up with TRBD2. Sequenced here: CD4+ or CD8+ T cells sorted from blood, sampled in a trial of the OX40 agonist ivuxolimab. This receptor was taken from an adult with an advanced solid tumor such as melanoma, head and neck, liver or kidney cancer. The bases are TGTGCCAGCGGGACTAGCGGAGCGAATGAGCAGTTCTTC. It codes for CASGTSGANEQFF. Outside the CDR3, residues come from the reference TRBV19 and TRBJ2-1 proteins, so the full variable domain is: DGGITQSPKYLFRKEGQNVTLSCEQNLNHDAMYWYRQDPGQGLRLIYYSQIVNDFQKGDIAEGYSVSREKKESFPLTVTSAQKNPTAFYLCASGTSGANEQFFGPGTRLTVL.